This T cell receptor (beta chain) is drawn from a study of cytomegalovirus exposure and HLA in healthy donors. Study-wide findings and caveats: Upon later analysis, HLA-associated TCR beta chains proved more clonally expanded than other, equally common chains.

This clone came up a few times. What it binds is unknown. The PCR made use of 60 Vbeta and 13 Jbeta primers. TCRdb's copy holds only in-frame clones and misses some; the assay was immunoSEQ multiplex PCR. The sample has 140,000 to 150,000 clones, approximately 80% seen once; the top ten hold roughly 4.3%. Germline-derived CDR1 and CDR2 are SGHDN and FVKESK. V dropped 4 bases and J dropped 9 bases, with 21 bases sitting between them. The CDR3 sequence is 15 residues long. The source of this sequence is a male donor in good health and CMV-seronegative. The sample comprised PBMCs. The genes are TRBV14 and TRBJ1-1, with a weak D call TRBD1 (6 bases). Here the CDR3 DNA reads TGTGCCAGCAGCCCAGACTGGGCAGGGGCTTCGCAAGCTTTCTTT. Amino acid sequence: CASSPDWAGASQAFF.